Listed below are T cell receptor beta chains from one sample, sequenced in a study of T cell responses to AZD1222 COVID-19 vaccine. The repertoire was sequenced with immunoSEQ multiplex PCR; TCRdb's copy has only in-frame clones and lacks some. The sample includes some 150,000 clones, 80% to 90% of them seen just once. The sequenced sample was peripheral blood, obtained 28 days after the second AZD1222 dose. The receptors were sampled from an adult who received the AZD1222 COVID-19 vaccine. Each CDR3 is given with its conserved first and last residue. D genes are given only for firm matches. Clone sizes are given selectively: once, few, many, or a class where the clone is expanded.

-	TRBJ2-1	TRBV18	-	CASSRSLNSYNEQFF	TGTGCCAGCTCACGTAGCCTTAACTCCTACAATGAGCAGTTCTTC
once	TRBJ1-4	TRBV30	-	CAWTPTNEKLFF	TGTGCCTGGACACCAACTAATGAAAAACTGTTTTTT
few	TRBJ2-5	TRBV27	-	CASAGTQYF	TGTGCCAGTGCGGGGACCCAGTACTTC
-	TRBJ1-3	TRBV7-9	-	CASSLAVRNSGNTIYF	TGTGCCAGCAGCTTAGCCGTCCGAAACTCTGGAAACACCATATATTTT
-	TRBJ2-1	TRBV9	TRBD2	CASSVSGGYNEQFF	TGTGCCAGCAGCGTGAGCGGGGGATACAATGAGCAGTTCTTC
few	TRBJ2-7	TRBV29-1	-	CSVGGTFEQYF	TGCAGCGTTGGGGGGACTTTCGAGCAGTACTTC
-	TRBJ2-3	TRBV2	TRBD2	CATRQREKVTDTQYF	TGTGCCACCAGACAGCGGGAGAAGGTCACAGATACGCAGTATTTT
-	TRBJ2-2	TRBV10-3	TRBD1	CAISDPGGRSSGELFF	TGTGCCATCAGTGACCCAGGGGGCAGATCTTCCGGGGAGCTGTTTTTT
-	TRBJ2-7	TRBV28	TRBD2	CASSLYGRHQQYF	TGTGCCAGCAGTTTATACGGGAGGCACCAGCAGTACTTC
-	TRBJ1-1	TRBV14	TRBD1	CASSQEGTANTEAFF	TGTGCCAGCAGCCAAGAAGGGACAGCGAACACTGAAGCTTTCTTT
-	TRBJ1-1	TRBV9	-	CASSPTGGAGLGNTEAFF	TGTGCCAGCAGCCCGACCGGAGGGGCGGGTTTGGGGAACACTGAAGCTTTCTTT
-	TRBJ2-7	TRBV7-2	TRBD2	CASSLLLAGAGEQYF	TGTGCCAGCAGCTTACTCTTAGCGGGAGCGGGTGAGCAGTACTTC
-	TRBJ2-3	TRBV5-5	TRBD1	CASSTGTGGVFTDTQYF	TGTGCCAGCAGCACCGGGACAGGGGGCGTATTCACAGATACGCAGTATTTT
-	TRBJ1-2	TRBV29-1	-	CSVEEHASNYGYTF	TGCAGCGTTGAGGAACATGCGTCTAACTATGGCTACACCTTC
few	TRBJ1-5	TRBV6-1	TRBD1	CASSESLDRGTQPQHF	TGTGCCAGCAGTGAAAGTCTGGACAGGGGGACTCAGCCCCAGCATTTT
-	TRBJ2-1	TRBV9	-	CASSLSLSSGTFNEQFF	TGTGCCAGCAGCCTGAGCTTATCCTCCGGGACATTCAATGAGCAGTTCTTC
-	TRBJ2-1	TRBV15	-	CATSREGVRAEQFF	TGTGCCACCAGCAGAGAAGGGGTCAGGGCTGAGCAGTTCTTC
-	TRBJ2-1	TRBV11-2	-	CASSLEARINEQFF	TGTGCCAGCAGCTTAGAGGCTAGGATCAATGAGCAGTTCTTC
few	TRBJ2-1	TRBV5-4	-	CASSLSRSSSYNEQFF	TGTGCCAGCAGCTTGTCGCGGTCCAGCTCCTACAATGAGCAGTTCTTC
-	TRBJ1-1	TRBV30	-	CAWSQGNTEAFF	TGTGCCTGGAGTCAGGGAAACACTGAAGCTTTCTTT
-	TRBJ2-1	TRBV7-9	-	CASRVFADEQFF	TGTGCCAGCCGGGTTTTTGCCGATGAGCAGTTCTTC
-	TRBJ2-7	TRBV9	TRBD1	CASSTSGQGYEQYF	TGTGCCAGCAGCACCTCGGGACAGGGTTACGAGCAGTACTTC
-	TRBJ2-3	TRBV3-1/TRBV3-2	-	CASSQDRQDTQYF	TGTGCCAGCAGCCAAGATCGACAGGATACGCAGTATTTT
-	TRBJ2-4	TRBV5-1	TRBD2	CASSHGTTKNIQYF	TGCGCCAGCAGCCACGGGACTACCAAAAACATTCAGTACTTC
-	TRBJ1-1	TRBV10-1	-	CASSEDSEQTEAFF	TGCGCCAGCAGTGAAGACAGCGAACAAACTGAAGCTTTCTTT
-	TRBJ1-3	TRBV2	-	CASSGGKAYSGNTIYF	TGTGCCAGCAGTGGGGGGAAAGCATACTCTGGAAACACCATATATTTT
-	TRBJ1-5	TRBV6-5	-	CASSLRGSYSNQPQHF	TGTGCCAGCAGTTTAAGGGGCAGTTATAGCAATCAGCCCCAGCATTTT
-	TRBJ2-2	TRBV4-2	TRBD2	CASRASGFGELFF	TGTGCCAGCAGGGCTAGCGGGTTCGGGGAGCTGTTTTTT
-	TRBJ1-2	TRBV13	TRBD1	CASSLSGGKGYTF	TGTGCCAGCAGCTTGTCAGGGGGCAAGGGCTACACCTTC
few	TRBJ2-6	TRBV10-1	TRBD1	CASRDRGYHEAGANVLTF	TGCGCCAGCAGGGACAGGGGCTATCATGAGGCTGGGGCCAACGTCCTGACTTTC
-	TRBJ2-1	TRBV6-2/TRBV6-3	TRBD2	CASSYSDGRSPLNEQFF	TGTGCCAGCAGTTACTCGGACGGGAGGTCCCCCCTCAATGAGCAGTTCTTC
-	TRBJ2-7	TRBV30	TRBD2	CAWSGQAGGGYEQYF	TGTGCCTGGAGTGGTCAGGCGGGAGGGGGGTACGAGCAGTACTTC
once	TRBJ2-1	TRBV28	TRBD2	CASSSRLADSYNEQFF	TGTGCCAGCAGTTCGAGACTAGCGGACTCCTACAATGAGCAGTTCTTC
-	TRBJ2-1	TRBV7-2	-	CASSLGAASRFNEQFF	TGTGCCAGCAGCTTAGGTGCGGCTAGTCGGTTCAATGAGCAGTTCTTC
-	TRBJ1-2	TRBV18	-	CASSPAVVRTANYGYTF	TGTGCCAGCTCACCTGCTGTGGTTAGGACAGCTAACTATGGCTACACCTTC
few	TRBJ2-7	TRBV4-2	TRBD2	CASSPSSGSPYEQYF	TGTGCCAGCAGCCCGTCTAGCGGGAGCCCTTACGAGCAGTACTTC
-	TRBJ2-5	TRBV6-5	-	CASRPRALQETQYF	TGTGCCAGCAGACCCCGGGCCCTCCAAGAGACCCAGTACTTC
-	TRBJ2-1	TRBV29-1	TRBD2	CSVDGGMSYNEQFF	TGCAGCGTTGACGGGGGGATGTCCTACAATGAGCAGTTCTTC
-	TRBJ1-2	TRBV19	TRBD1	CASSPLTGGGRGYTF	TGTGCCAGTAGTCCACTGACAGGGGGCGGCCGTGGCTACACCTTC
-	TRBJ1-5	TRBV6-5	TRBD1	CASRGRDRGGQPQHF	TGTGCCAGCAGGGGTCGGGACAGGGGCGGCCAGCCCCAGCATTTT
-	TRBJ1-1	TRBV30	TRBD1	CAWKRTGNTEAFF	TGTGCCTGGAAGCGGACAGGGAACACTGAAGCTTTCTTT